These T cell receptor beta chains were read from a single sample in a study of monozygotic twins with cystic fibrosis. TCRdb's table, derived via immunoSEQ multiplex PCR, lists solely in-frame clones and lacks some. The table lists under 11,000 clones, roughly 96% of them singletons. The sequenced material came from blood. The source is a boy between 5 and 17 years old with cystic fibrosis. Both conserved end residues are part of each CDR3. D genes are given only for firm matches. Clone size, where shown, is once, few, many, or a class for clones that have expanded.

TRBJ2-5	NA	TRBV30	TRBD2	CAWSVKAGGGETQYF	TGTGCCTGGAGTGTAAAGGCGGGAGGGGGGGAGACCCAGTACTTC
TRBJ1-5	NA	TRBV19	NA	CASSHLSRAANQPQHF	TGTGCCAGTAGTCATCTCAGCCGGGCAGCTAATCAGCCCCAGCATTTT
TRBJ1-1	NA	TRBV25-1	NA	CASSEYNRDDTEAFF	TGTGCCAGCAGTGAATATAACAGGGACGACACTGAAGCTTTCTTT
TRBJ1-5	NA	TRBV2	NA	CASRRQGGQRSNQPQHF	TGTGCCAGCCGGAGGCAGGGAGGGCAGAGGAGCAATCAGCCCCAGCATTTT
TRBJ2-7	few	TRBV7-2	TRBD1	CASNYPGDRTVEQYF	TGTGCCAGCAACTACCCTGGGGACAGGACGGTGGAGCAGTACTTC
TRBJ2-1	NA	TRBV27	NA	CASLGGSGYYNEQFF	TGTGCCAGCCTAGGTGGTAGCGGCTACTACAATGAGCAGTTCTTC
TRBJ2-5	NA	TRBV19	NA	CASSIGAPVGETQYF	TGTGCCAGTAGTATAGGAGCCCCGGTTGGGGAGACCCAGTACTTC
TRBJ2-5	NA	TRBV15	TRBD1	CATSRRDRDQETQYF	TGTGCCACCAGCAGACGGGACAGGGACCAAGAGACCCAGTACTTC
TRBJ1-5	NA	TRBV5-1	TRBD1	CASSPDRGNQPQHF	TGCGCCAGCAGCCCCGACAGGGGAAATCAGCCCCAGCATTTT
TRBJ2-7	NA	TRBV7-9	NA	CASSLGQVYEQYF	TGTGCCAGCAGCTTAGGACAGGTCTACGAGCAGTACTTC
TRBJ1-5	NA	TRBV15	NA	CATSGGGPTGLLSNQPQHF	TGTGCCACCAGCGGAGGGGGGCCTACGGGTCTATTGAGCAATCAGCCCCAGCATTTT